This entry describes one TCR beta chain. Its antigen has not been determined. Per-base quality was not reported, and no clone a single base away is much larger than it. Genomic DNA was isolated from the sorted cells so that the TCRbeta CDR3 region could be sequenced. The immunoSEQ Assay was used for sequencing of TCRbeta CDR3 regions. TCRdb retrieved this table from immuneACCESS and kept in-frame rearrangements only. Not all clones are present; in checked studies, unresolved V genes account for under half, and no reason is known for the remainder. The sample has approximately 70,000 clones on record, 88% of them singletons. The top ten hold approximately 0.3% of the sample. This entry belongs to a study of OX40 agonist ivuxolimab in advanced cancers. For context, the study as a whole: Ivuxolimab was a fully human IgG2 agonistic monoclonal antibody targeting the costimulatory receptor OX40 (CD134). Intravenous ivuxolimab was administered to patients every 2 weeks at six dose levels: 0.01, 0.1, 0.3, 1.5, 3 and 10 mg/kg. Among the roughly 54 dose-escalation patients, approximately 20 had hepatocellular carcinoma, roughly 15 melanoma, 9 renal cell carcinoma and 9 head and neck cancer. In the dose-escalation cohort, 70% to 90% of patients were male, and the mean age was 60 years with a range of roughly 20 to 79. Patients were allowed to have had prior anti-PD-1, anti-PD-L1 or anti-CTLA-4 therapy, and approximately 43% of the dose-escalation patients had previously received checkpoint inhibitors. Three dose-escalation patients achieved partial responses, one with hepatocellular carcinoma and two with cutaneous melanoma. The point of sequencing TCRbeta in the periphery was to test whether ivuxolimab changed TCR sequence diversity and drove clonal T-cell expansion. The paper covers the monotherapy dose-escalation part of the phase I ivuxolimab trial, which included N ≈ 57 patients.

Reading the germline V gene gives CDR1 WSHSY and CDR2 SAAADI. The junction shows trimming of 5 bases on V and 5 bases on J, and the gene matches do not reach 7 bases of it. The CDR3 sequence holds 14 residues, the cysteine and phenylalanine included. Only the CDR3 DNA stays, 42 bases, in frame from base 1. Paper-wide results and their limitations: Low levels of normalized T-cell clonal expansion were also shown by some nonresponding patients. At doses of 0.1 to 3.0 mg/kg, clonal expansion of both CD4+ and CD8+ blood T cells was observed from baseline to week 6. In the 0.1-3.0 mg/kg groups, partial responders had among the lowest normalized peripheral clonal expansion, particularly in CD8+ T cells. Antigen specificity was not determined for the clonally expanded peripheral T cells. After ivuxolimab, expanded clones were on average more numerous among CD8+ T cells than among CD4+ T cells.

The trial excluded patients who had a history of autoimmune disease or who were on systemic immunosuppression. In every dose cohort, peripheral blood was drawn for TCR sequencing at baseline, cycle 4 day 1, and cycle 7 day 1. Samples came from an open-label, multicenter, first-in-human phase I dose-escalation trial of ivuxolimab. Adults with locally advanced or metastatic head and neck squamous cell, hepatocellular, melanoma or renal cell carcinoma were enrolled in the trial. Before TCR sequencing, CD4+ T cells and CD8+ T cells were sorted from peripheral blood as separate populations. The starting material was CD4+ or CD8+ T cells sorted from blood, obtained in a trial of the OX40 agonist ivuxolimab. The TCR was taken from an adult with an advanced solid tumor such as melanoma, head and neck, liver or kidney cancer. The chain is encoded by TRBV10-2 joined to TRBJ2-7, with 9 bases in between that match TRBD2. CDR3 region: CASSFSASGNEQYF. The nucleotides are TGCGCCAGCAGTTTTTCCGCTAGCGGGAACGAGCAGTACTTC.